What follows describes a single T cell receptor (beta chain). Its cognate antigen has yet to be identified. Base qualities are not at hand, and no much larger clone is one base apart. This sample is part of a study of shared clonotypes between healthy human individuals (dated by TCRdb to 2019 to 2021). Study-wide context: The cohort comprised two women and a few men aged 18 to 49 years. For each donor, CD4 naive and CD4 memory were each run on three plates, CD8 naive on two plates, and CD8 memory on one plate. To estimate repertoire size and how much clonotype sharing occurs between individuals, the study deeply sequenced the blood TCR repertoires of five healthy adults. Libraries were prepared and TCR repertoires were sequenced by different laboratories using diverse techniques, in order to increase sequencing depth and limit assay-specific biases. Per donor, leukapheresis produced somewhere between about 0.85 and 9.5 billion PBMCs.

Overall results and qualifications from the work: Based on pairwise subsampling, the degree of clonotype sharing among donors was expected to be affected by sequencing depth. Rarefaction of sorted-subset datasets indicated incomplete sequencing despite the large sequencing depth. Compared with non-shared clonotypes, clonotypes shared by all four sorted-subset donors had higher generation probabilities. Naive subsets generally had larger estimated clonotype richness than memory subsets. About 5% of naive CD4, 3.5% of naive CD8, roughly 2.4% of memory CD4, and 0.35% to 0.5% of memory CD8 clonotypes were shared across several donors. The genetic and exposure-history diversity represented was limited by the small number of donors. Sampling was limited to blood, and TCR repertoires in tissue likely differ from TCR repertoires in blood.

The donors were healthy, HIV-negative adults who had no recently reported acute infections or vaccinations. All donors were Caucasian adults living in Nashville, Tennessee, USA. CD4+ T cells were enriched through magnetic negative selection, after which naive cells were positively selected on CD45RA and the remaining negative fraction served as the memory subset. Blood was obtained by leukapheresis, after which PBMCs were separated by Ficoll-Histopaque density gradient centrifugation and cryopreserved in liquid nitrogen vapor phase. Analytical flow cytometry was used to check the purity and quantity of each magnetically sorted T cell population. From each sorted fraction, genomic DNA was isolated and quantified by UV absorbance on a Nanodrop 2000c. The CDR3 spans 14 residues, from the cysteine through the phenylalanine. Solely the CDR3 DNA is kept, with 42 bases framed from the first base. V is trimmed back by 3 bases and J by 3 bases, and the junction contains 4 bases that no gene match accounts for. CDR1 SQVTM and CDR2 ANQGSEA are derived from the germline V gene.

Using the deep immunoSEQ assay, multiplex PCR amplified TCR CDR3 regions from genomic DNA. For each cell subset, the extracted genomic DNA was distributed evenly across all wells of several immunoSEQ 96-well plates, and each plate served as one replicate. For sorted subsets, about 200 ng genomic DNA, equal to tens of thousands of T cell genomes, was loaded into each replicate PCR. Purified libraries were quantified with a Qubit 3.0 fluorometer, sized on a Bioanalyzer 2100, and re-quantified with the KAPA Library Quantification kit. A separate single-read 150-cycle Illumina NextSeq 550 flow cell was used to sequence each immunoSEQ 96-well plate. In the source study's methods: Because the immunoSEQ output included only junctional sequences and no quality scores, the filtering could not be the same as the filtering used for full-length reads. To assign V/J genes and CDR3, sequences were annotated using PyIR, a Python wrapper for IgBLAST v1.9, with IMGT germline references. Reads were removed for weak V/J assignments (E-value above 1e-6), missing CDR3, stop codons, out-of-frame junctions, or ambiguous translated residues. V3J clonotypes were defined as sequences sharing the same inferred V gene, J gene, and CDR3 amino acid sequence. Percentage overlap between repertoires was calculated by dividing the number of shared unique clonotypes by the size of the smaller repertoire. Three approaches were used to assess repertoire richness: RTK rarefaction, the Chao1 estimator, and Recon v2.1 estimates of unobserved clonotypes. Generation probabilities were computed with OLGA for all TCRbeta clonotypes obtained by the gDNA method from several donors. The source is immuneACCESS, and TCRdb retained only in-frame sequences with V and J called. Part of the clones is not carried over; for the studies checked, unresolved V genes explain less than half of this, and the remainder is unexplained. V and J calls plus clone size are reproduced from that table; the DNA served to infer D and trimming. Recorded for this sample are some 1,100,000 clones; about 80% of them occurred a single time. The ten largest clones capture around 0.47% of the sample.

This receptor was obtained from a man aged 18 to 30 in good health. Some clones in this sample may be carry-over from other donors' samples. Material: memory CD4+ T cells from PBMCs. This specimen's cell subset or site label, per the study, means: CD45RA-negative fraction. The chain was built from TRBV29-1 and TRBJ2-1, and 8 junctional nucleotides match TRBD2. The DNA sequence follows: TGCAGCGTTGAGGGACTAGGAATCTACAATGAGCAGTTCTTC. Its translation reads: CSVEGLGIYNEQFF.